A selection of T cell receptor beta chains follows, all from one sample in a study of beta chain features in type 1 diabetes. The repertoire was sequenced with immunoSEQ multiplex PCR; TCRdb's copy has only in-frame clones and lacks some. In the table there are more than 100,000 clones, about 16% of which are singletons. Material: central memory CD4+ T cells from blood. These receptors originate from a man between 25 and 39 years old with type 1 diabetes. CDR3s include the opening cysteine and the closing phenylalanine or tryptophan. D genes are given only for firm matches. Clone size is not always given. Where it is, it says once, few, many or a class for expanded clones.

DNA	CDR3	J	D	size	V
TGTGCCATCAGTGTGAGAGGAGTTAACGGAAACACCATATATTTT	CAISVRGVNGNTIYF	TRBJ1-3	.	few	TRBV10-3
TGCAGCGTTGGAGCGGGAACCGGGGAGCTGTTTTTT	CSVGAGTGELFF	TRBJ2-2	TRBD2	.	TRBV29-1
TGTGCTATCGGGGGGCGCGAGTTCATGTGGACTAATGAAAAACTGTTTTTT	CAIGGREFMWTNEKLFF	TRBJ1-4	.	.	TRBV9
TGTGCCAGCAGCCCGTTCGGACAGCCCCAAGAGACCCAGTACTTC	CASSPFGQPQETQYF	TRBJ2-5	.	.	TRBV7-2
TGCGCCAGCAGCTTGGGGGGGAACACTGAAGCTTTCTTT	CASSLGGNTEAFF	TRBJ1-1	.	few	TRBV5-1
TGTGCCAGCAGCTTGGGACAGGAAAGTTTTAGCTATGGCTACACCTTC	CASSLGQESFSYGYTF	TRBJ1-2	TRBD1	.	TRBV7-2
TGTGCCAGCAGCAGCATGGGGAGGTTTTCAGGGCCCAATCAGCCCCAGCATTTT	CASSSMGRFSGPNQPQHF	TRBJ1-5	.	many	TRBV28
TGTGCCAGCAGCTTGGGGGGCTCGGAGACCCAGTACTTC	CASSLGGSETQYF	TRBJ2-5	.	few	TRBV5-8
TGTGCCAGCAGCTTAAGGGCTAGCTCGGAGACCCAGTACTTC	CASSLRASSETQYF	TRBJ2-5	.	.	TRBV7-2
TGTGCCAGCACCCTAGCGGACAGGGATTCCAACGAGCAGTACTTC	CASTLADRDSNEQYF	TRBJ2-7	.	.	TRBV28
TGTGCCAGCAGCTCCTGGGGTAAAAACATTCAGTACTTC	CASSSWGKNIQYF	TRBJ2-4	.	.	TRBV7-2
TGTGCCAGTACTCTGACAGGGCAACAGCCCCAGCATTTT	CASTLTGQQPQHF	TRBJ1-5	TRBD1	few	TRBV19
TGCGCCAGCAGCCAATCCGGTTCTCAAGAGACCCAGTACTTC	CASSQSGSQETQYF	TRBJ2-5	.	.	TRBV5-1
TGCAGCGTTGAAGATGGGGCAGGGGGAGATACGCAGTATTTT	CSVEDGAGGDTQYF	TRBJ2-3	TRBD1	.	TRBV29-1
TGCGCCAGCAGCTTGGCTCAGGGGGTCCACGAGCAGTACTTC	CASSLAQGVHEQYF	TRBJ2-7	TRBD1	.	TRBV5-1
TGTGCCTGGAGTATGACGGGCAGGGGTCCTTTTTACCTCTACAATGAGCAGTTCTTC	CAWSMTGRGPFYLYNEQFF	TRBJ2-1	.	few	TRBV30
TGTGCCAGCAGCTTAGGTGGAAACACCATATATTTT	CASSLGGNTIYF	TRBJ1-3	.	.	TRBV7-2
TGTGCCAGCAGTGTTGGGGGGGCCCTCGGCAATGAGCAGTTCTTC	CASSVGGALGNEQFF	TRBJ2-1	.	.	TRBV6-4
TGTGCCAGCAGCTACCGGACAGGGAACGACTATGGCTACACCTTC	CASSYRTGNDYGYTF	TRBJ1-2	TRBD1	once	TRBV7-2
TGTGCCAGCTCATCCCAGGGGGACAATCAGCCCCAGCATTTT	CASSSQGDNQPQHF	TRBJ1-5	TRBD1	.	TRBV18
TGTGCCAGCTCCCCTGTCGACGGGGCTGAAGCTTTCTTT	CASSPVDGAEAFF	TRBJ1-1	.	.	TRBV18
TGTGCCAGCAGCTTGGACCCTATCGGCGCCTACGAGCAGTACTTC	CASSLDPIGAYEQYF	TRBJ2-7	.	.	TRBV7-3
TGTGCCAGCAGCTGGCGGACTAGCGGTGTGGATACGCAGTATTTT	CASSWRTSGVDTQYF	TRBJ2-3	TRBD2	.	TRBV7-8
TGTGCCAGCAGTCCGTATGGGACAACTGAAAAACTGTTTTTT	CASSPYGTTEKLFF	TRBJ1-4	.	.	TRBV28
TGTGCCAGCAGCATACCTAGCAGGGGGCGGGAGCAGTACTTC	CASSIPSRGREQYF	TRBJ2-7	TRBD1	.	TRBV7-2
TGCGCCAGCAGCCGGGACGAGGGAGATACGCAGTATTTT	CASSRDEGDTQYF	TRBJ2-3	.	.	TRBV4-1
TGTGCCAGCAGCTTAGGCGACAGGGATACGCAGTATTTT	CASSLGDRDTQYF	TRBJ2-3	.	many	TRBV7-9
TGTGCCGTCAGCCGGGGCCAAGAGACCCAGTACTTC	CAVSRGQETQYF	TRBJ2-5	.	few	TRBV7-2
TGTGCCAGCAGTGATTCGGCAGGGATGGAGGGTGGCTACACCTTC	CASSDSAGMEGGYTF	TRBJ1-2	.	few	TRBV2